Listed below are T cell receptor beta chains from one sample, sequenced in a study of CD8 T cells in Susac syndrome. TCRdb reprocessed the immunoSEQ multiplex PCR reads via MiXCR and lists one record per CDR3 protein. The sample yields about 190,000 distinct CDR3 sequences, 85% to 95% seen once. Source material: CD8+ T cells from PBMCs. The receptor source for this set is a human donor with Susac syndrome. The CDR3 runs from the conserved cysteine through the conserved F or W.

J gene,CDR3 length,V gene,CDR3 protein
TRBJ2-5,14,TRBV12-3/TRBV12-4,CASSPTGGRETQYF
TRBJ2-1,13,TRBV6-4,CASSAETVDEQFF
TRBJ1-2,15,TRBV3-1,CASSQDPEGLWGYTF
TRBJ2-1,16,TRBV27,CASSLSTGGPLNEQFF
TRBJ2-2,16,TRBV15,CATSRDRDREPGELFF
TRBJ2-3,14,TRBV5-4,CASSLEQGPDTQYF
TRBJ2-3,17,TRBV7-9,CASSLASLGAGADTQYF
TRBJ1-1,17,TRBV7-9,CASSLAGELGMNTEAFF
TRBJ2-7,14,TRBV30,CAWSVGVAPYEQYF
TRBJ1-2,13,TRBV5-4,CASSSRDSYGYTF
TRBJ1-1,13,TRBV30,CAWNEGLRTEAFF
TRBJ1-2,16,TRBV23-1,CASSQSRPGAGYGYTF
TRBJ2-5,15,TRBV21-1,CASRATCNNQETQYF
TRBJ2-5,14,TRBV13,CASSSRDKGETQYF
TRBJ2-7,15,TRBV11-2,CASSLGVRVSYEQYF
TRBJ2-1,11,TRBV28,CATGPYNEQFF
TRBJ2-5,15,TRBV29-1,CSVDIRNSFQETQYF
TRBJ2-7,13,TRBV20-1,CSARWEGTYEQYF
TRBJ1-2,12,TRBV30,CAFSQGSYGYTF
TRBJ2-2,13,TRBV15,CATSRQGTGELFF
TRBJ2-3,16,TRBV7-3,CASSQGLAGGPDTQYF
TRBJ2-2,14,TRBV5-1,CASSVPGDTGELFF
TRBJ2-5,14,TRBV5-1,CASSLEGSLETQYF
TRBJ2-7,14,TRBV9,CASSVVPGAYEQYF
TRBJ2-1,16,TRBV5-6,CASSLTGWTGKDEQFF
TRBJ2-3,12,TRBV12-3/TRBV12-4,CASSPGPIEQYF
TRBJ2-3,12,TRBV7-9,CASSSEDRSEYF
TRBJ1-1,13,TRBV29-1,CSADRGGNTEAFF
TRBJ2-7,13,TRBV20-1,CSTNLPASYEQYF
TRBJ1-1,13,TRBV4-1,CASSQAVNTEAFF
TRBJ1-2,14,TRBV30,CAWSVMGADYGYPF
TRBJ1-1,13,TRBV6-5,CASSAKTATEAFF
TRBJ2-2,13,TRBV25-1,CATQTGSAGELFF
TRBJ1-1,12,TRBV12-3/TRBV12-4,CASSLTPRIAFF
TRBJ2-1,13,TRBV29-1,CSGRLAGYNEQFF
TRBJ2-5,14,TRBV9,CASSVSGVQETQYF
TRBJ1-5,15,TRBV19,CASSIGTGSNQPQHF
TRBJ2-1,16,TRBV24-1,CATSVPGLAGGNEQFF
TRBJ2-7,15,TRBV6-5,CASSSPGQGANEQYF
TRBJ1-1,13,TRBV9,CASSFQSHTEAFF
TRBJ1-2,13,TRBV29-1,CSDVGNTNYGYTF
TRBJ2-7,15,TRBV20-1,CSADELAGNTYEQYF
TRBJ2-1,13,TRBV12-3/TRBV12-4,CASTKNGGFEQFF
TRBJ2-7,15,TRBV4-1,CASSQDTAGSYEQYF
TRBJ2-1,15,TRBV12-3/TRBV12-4,CASRTGTSGYNEQFF
TRBJ1-1,14,TRBV2,CASSEGQGNTEAFF
TRBJ2-3,14,TRBV24-1,CATSDSGGGDTQYF
TRBJ2-7,13,TRBV7-9,CASSPGFSYEQYF
TRBJ2-1,15,TRBV9,CASSVVTGSYNEQFF
TRBJ2-1,15,TRBV5-6,CASSLLGGLYNEQFF
TRBJ1-1,12,TRBV12-3/TRBV12-4,CASTPGGSEAFF
TRBJ2-7,11,TRBV12-3/TRBV12-4,CASSSAGEQYF
TRBJ1-5,18,TRBV7-2,CASSPWLRDRGFLQPQHF
TRBJ2-1,17,TRBV5-1,CASSAGLAGSSYNEQFF
TRBJ2-1,16,TRBV20-1,CSAPRQGAGPYNEQFF